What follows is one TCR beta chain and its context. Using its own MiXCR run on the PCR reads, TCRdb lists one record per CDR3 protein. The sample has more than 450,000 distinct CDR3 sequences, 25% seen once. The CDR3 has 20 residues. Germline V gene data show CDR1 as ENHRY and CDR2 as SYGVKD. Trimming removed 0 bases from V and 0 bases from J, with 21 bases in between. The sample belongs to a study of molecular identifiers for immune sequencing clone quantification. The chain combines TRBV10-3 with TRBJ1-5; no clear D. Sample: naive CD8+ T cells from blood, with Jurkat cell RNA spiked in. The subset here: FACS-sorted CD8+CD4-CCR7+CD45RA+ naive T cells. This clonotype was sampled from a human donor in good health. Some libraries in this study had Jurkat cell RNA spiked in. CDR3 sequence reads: CAISESSIVQPQYSNQPQHF. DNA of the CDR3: TGTGCCATCAGTGAGTCCTCTATCGTCCAGCCCCAGTATAGCAATCAGCCCCAGCATTTT.